The 18 T cell receptor beta chains below all came from one sample that was sequenced in a study of blood T cell repertoires in COVID-19. The repertoire was sequenced with immunoSEQ multiplex PCR; TCRdb's copy has only in-frame clones and lacks some. The sample holds 93,000 or so clones, roughly 90% seen once. The sample taken for sequencing was peripheral blood. Receptor source: a human donor in a cohort sampled during active COVID-19.

V is TRBV6-6 and J is TRBJ2-1, with 7 bases matching TRBD2. The CDR3 is 16 amino acids. V gave up 6 bases and J gave up 7 bases; unmatched junction bases: 15. Germline V gene lookup returns CDR1 MNHNY and CDR2 SVGAGI (reference sequence). CDR3 bases: TGTGCCAGCAGGAACTCCGGTGGCGGGAGACCAAATGAGCAGTTCTTC. Protein product: CASRNSGGGRPNEQFF.

The table lists this clone with a few counts. V gene TRBV28 combines with J gene TRBJ2-1, with D possibly matching TRBD2 (6 bases). Germline-derived CDR1 and CDR2 are MDHEN and SYDVKM. The CDR3 has 12 residues. The ends were cut back, 1 base at V and 15 bases at J, with 13 bases in the middle. The CDR3 loop is CASSLSSGDRFF. The CDR3 DNA sequence: TGTGCCAGCAGTTTATCGTCGGGGGATCGGTTCTTC.

This chain joins TRBV2 and TRBJ2-5, with D possibly TRBD1 on 5 matching bases. CDR3 length equals 15 residues. V was trimmed by 1 base and J by 2 bases, leaving 11 bases between them. The germline V gene encodes CDR1 SNHLY and CDR2 FYNNEI. DNA for the CDR3: TGTGCCAGCAGTGAAGATACAGGACCTCAAGAGACCCAGTACTTC. Protein product: CASSEDTGPQETQYF.

The chain links TRBV10-1 to TRBJ2-1; D is uncertain. The CDR3 runs to 13 residues. The germline V gene has CDR1 WNHNN and CDR2 SYGVQD (reference sequence). Trimming stripped 2 bases from V and 4 bases from J, with 6 bases between. CDR3 residues: CASSEPPYNEQFF. CDR3 sequence (DNA): TGCGCCAGCAGTGAGCCCCCATACAATGAGCAGTTCTTC.

The V and J genes are TRBV2 and TRBJ1-2; D might be TRBD1 (5 bases). The length of the CDR3 is 12 residues. Trimming left V 6 bases short and J 8 bases short, with 13 bases between. Germline V CDR1 and CDR2: SNHLY, FYNNEI. CDR3 in DNA: TGTGCCAGCAGAGAGGACAAGAGCGGCTACACCTTC. Translated: CASREDKSGYTF.

V gene TRBV23-1 combines with J gene TRBJ2-1, with D possibly TRBD2 on 5 matching bases. TRBV23-1 is assigned to the ORF class and has an uncertain function. Trimming shortened V by 4 bases and J by 0 bases, and 13 bases separated the two germline ends. The CDR3 spans 16 residues. This chain's CDR3 is CASSRCPGISYNEQFF. The CDR3 DNA sequence: TGCGCCAGCAGTCGCTGTCCGGGGATCTCCTACAATGAGCAGTTCTTC.

This clone was found once. The V call is TRBV19, the J call TRBJ1-1; possible D gene TRBD1, 5 bases. CDR1 LNHDA and CDR2 SQIVND come from the germline V gene (reference sequence). The CDR3 contains 13 residues. Trimming removed 9 bases at V and 6 bases at J, with 17 bases between. The CDR3 nucleotides are TGTGCCAGCGCGGCGGGGGTGGTTGCTGAAGCTTTCTTT. As protein: CASAAGVVAEAFF.

CDR3: CASGGGPTYEQYF. Written as DNA, the CDR3 is TGTGCCAGCGGGGGGGGCCCAACCTACGAGCAGTACTTC. The chain has TRBV6-5 and TRBJ2-7, with D possibly TRBD2 on 7 matching bases. Deletions cut 8 bases from V and 2 bases from J, with 13 bases between. The CDR3 spans 13 residues. Germline CDR1 reads MNHEY; CDR2 reads SVGAGI.

This clone has a single count. This rearrangement joins TRBV10-1 to TRBJ1-2; D unclear. The CDR3 totals 13 residues. The V gene's germline CDR1 is WNHNN and CDR2 SYGVQD (reference sequence). Trimming removed 0 bases from V and 8 bases from J, with 10 bases in between. DNA of the CDR3: TGCGCCAGCAGTGAGTCTGGACGGAGGGGCTACACCTTC. This gives the protein CASSESGRRGYTF.

This clone was recorded only once. The CDR3 loop reads CSARGSGELFF. The CDR3 bases are TGCAGTGCCAGGGGTAGCGGGGAGCTGTTTTTT. The chain recombines TRBV20-1 with TRBJ2-2; TRBD1 might be the D (6 bases). The CDR3 sequence is 11 residues long. Looked up from germline, CDR1 is DFQATT and CDR2 is SNEGSKA (reference sequence). Trimming pared 6 bases from V and 7 bases from J, leaving 9 bases between.

The chain links TRBV6-5 to TRBJ1-1; 7 bases align to TRBD1. Unmatched junction bases numbered 5, after V lost 6 bases and J lost 4 bases. This CDR3 spans 13 amino acids. CDR1 is MNHEY and CDR2 is SVGAGI in the germline V gene. The CDR3 loop is CASRPGTATEAFF. CDR3 DNA sequence: TGTGCCAGCAGGCCAGGGACAGCCACTGAAGCTTTCTTT.

The chain links TRBV7-9 to TRBJ1-4, with 8 bases lining up with TRBD1. Germline loops: CDR1 SEHNR, CDR2 FQNEAQ (reference sequence). The J segment lost 0 bases and the V segment lost 0 bases, leaving 9 bases of the junction unmatched. The CDR3 is 19 residues long. CDR3 DNA: TGTGCCAGCAGCTTAGCGGAGGACAGGGTTCAGGCAACTAATGAAAAACTGTTTTTT. Translation: CASSLAEDRVQATNEKLFF.

The chain employs TRBV2 and TRBJ2-4; D may be TRBD2 (6 bases). The CDR3 loop spans 13 amino acids. Per germline, CDR1 SNHLY and CDR2 FYNNEI. Deletions cut 6 bases from V and 7 bases from J, with 13 bases between. CDR3 protein: CASSQDGGNIQYF. Written as DNA, the CDR3 is TGTGCCAGCAGCCAGGACGGGGGTAACATTCAGTACTTC. Based on the CDR3 plus reference TRBV2 and TRBJ2-4, the full variable domain is EPEVTQTPSHQVTQMGQEVILRCVPISNHLYFYWYRQILGQKVEFLVSFYNNEISEKSEIFDDQFSVERPDGSNFTLKIRSTKLEDSAMYFCASSQDGGNIQYFGAGTRLSVL.

The J gene is TRBJ2-1, the V gene TRBV7-2, with a possible D match to TRBD2 (6 bases). Germline V gene data show CDR1 as SGHTA and CDR2 as FQGNSA. V was cut by 7 bases and J by 2 bases, with 15 bases left in between. The CDR3 loop spans 15 amino acids. In nucleotides, the CDR3 is TGTGCCAGCACATCCACGCGGGGACCCTACAATGAGCAGTTCTTC. This encodes CASTSTRGPYNEQFF.

This chain joins TRBV6-5 and TRBJ1-1, with TRBD1 matching 8 bases. The J segment lost 8 bases and the V segment lost 6 bases, leaving 8 bases of the junction unmatched. This CDR3 has 13 amino acids. Germline assignment: CDR1 MNHEY and CDR2 SVGAGI. The CDR3 reads CASRDRAGIEAFF. CDR3 nucleotide sequence: TGTGCCAGCAGGGACAGGGCTGGAATCGAAGCTTTCTTT.

The CDR3 coding sequence is TGTGCCAGCAGTTTCGGCACAGATACGCAGTATTTT. As protein: CASSFGTDTQYF. The V gene is TRBV12-3 or TRBV12-4, the J gene TRBJ2-3; no clear D. CDR3 length equals 12 residues. Trimming pared 3 bases from V and 1 base from J, leaving 2 bases between.

Of note for this clone: Other DNA variants within this sample encode the same CDR3. This chain joins TRBV9 and TRBJ2-5, with TRBD1 matching over 8 bases. Unmatched junction bases numbered 9, after V lost 0 bases and J lost 5 bases. The CDR3 length is 16 residues. CDR1 is SGDLS, CDR2 YYNGEE, per germline. The CDR3 region is CASSVEGGTGGETQYF. The DNA of the CDR3 is TGTGCCAGCAGCGTAGAGGGTGGGACAGGAGGGGAGACCCAGTACTTC.

This rearrangement joins TRBV30 to TRBJ1-1; D ambiguous. Trimming took off 2 bases at V and 3 bases at J, with 4 bases between the two ends. The CDR3 has 11 residues. Germline V gene lookup returns CDR1 GTSNPN and CDR2 SVGIG (reference sequence). The CDR3 region is CAWSPYTEAFF. The CDR3 coding sequence is TGTGCCTGGAGTCCCTACACTGAAGCTTTCTTT.